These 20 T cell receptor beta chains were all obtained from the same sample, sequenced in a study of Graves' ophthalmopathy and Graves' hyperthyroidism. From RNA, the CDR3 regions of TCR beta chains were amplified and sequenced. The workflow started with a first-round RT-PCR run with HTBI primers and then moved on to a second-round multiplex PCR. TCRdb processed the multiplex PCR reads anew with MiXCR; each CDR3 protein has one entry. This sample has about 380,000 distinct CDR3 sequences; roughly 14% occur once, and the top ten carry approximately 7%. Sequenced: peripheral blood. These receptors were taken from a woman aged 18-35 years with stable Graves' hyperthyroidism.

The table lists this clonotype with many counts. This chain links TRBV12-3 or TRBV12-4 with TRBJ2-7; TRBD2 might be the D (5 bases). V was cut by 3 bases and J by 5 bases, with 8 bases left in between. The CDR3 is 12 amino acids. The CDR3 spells CASSFPGNEQYF. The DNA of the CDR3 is TGTGCCAGCAGTTTTCCGGGGAACGAGCAGTACTTC.

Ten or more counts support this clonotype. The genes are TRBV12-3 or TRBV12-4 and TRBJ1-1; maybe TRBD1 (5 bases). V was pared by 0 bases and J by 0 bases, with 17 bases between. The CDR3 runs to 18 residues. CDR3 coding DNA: TGTGCCAGCAGTTTAGCGACCCCTTGGGGGGGAATGAACACTGAAGCTTTCTTT. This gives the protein CASSLATPWGGMNTEAFF.

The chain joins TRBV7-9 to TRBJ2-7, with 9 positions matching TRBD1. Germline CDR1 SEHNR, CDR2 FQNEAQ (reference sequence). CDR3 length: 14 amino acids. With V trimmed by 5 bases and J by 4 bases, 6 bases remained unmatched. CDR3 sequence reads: CASSHPDRGYEQYF. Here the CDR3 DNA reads TGTGCCAGCAGCCACCCGGACAGGGGATACGAGCAGTACTTC.

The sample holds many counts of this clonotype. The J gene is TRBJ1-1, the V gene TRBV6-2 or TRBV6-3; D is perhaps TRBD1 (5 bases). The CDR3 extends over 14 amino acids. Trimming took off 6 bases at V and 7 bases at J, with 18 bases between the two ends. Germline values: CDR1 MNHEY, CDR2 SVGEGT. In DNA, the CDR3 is TGTGCCAGCAGCCACGCGTCAGGGCGAGGTGAAGCTTTCTTT. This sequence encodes CASSHASGRGEAFF.

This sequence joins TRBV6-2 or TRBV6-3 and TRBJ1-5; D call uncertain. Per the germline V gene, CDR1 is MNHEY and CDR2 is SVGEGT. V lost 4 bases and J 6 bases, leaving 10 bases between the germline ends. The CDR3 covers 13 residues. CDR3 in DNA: TGTGCCAGCAGTTTAAAGAAAACTCAGCCCCAGCATTTT. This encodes CASSLKKTQPQHF.

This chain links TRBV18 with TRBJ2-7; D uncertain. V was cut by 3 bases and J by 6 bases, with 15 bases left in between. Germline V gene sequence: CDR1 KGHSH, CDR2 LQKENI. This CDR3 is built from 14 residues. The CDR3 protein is CASSPPPSASEQYF. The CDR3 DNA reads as TGTGCCAGCTCACCTCCACCCAGCGCTAGCGAGCAGTACTTC.

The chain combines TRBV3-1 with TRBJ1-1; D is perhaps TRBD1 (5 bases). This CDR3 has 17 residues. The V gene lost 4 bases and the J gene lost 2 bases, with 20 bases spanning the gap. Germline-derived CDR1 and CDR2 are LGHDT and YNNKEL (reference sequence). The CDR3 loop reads CASSRVRQGLDNTEAFF. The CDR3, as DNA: TGTGCCAGCAGCCGAGTTAGGCAGGGTTTGGATAACACTGAAGCTTTCTTT.

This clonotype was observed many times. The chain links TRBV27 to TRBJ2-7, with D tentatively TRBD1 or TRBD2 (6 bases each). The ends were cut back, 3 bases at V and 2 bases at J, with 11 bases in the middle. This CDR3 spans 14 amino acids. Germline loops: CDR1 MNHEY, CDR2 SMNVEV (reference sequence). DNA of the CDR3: TGTGCCAGCAGTTTCTGGCGGGACACCTACGAGCAGTACTTC. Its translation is CASSFWRDTYEQYF.

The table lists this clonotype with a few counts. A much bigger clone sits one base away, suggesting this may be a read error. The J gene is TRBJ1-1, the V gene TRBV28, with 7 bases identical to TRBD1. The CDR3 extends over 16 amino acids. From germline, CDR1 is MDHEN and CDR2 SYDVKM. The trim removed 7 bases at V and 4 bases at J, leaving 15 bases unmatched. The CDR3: CASTPRQGLMSTEAFF. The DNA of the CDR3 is TGTGCCAGCACCCCCCGACAGGGTCTGATGAGCACTGAAGCTTTCTTT.

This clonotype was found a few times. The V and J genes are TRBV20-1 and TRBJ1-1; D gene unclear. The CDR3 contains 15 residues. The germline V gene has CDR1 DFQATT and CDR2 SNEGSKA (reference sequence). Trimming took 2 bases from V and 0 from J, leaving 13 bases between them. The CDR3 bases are TGCAGTGCTAGATCGGGCAGATCTATGAACACTGAAGCTTTCTTT. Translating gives CSARSGRSMNTEAFF.

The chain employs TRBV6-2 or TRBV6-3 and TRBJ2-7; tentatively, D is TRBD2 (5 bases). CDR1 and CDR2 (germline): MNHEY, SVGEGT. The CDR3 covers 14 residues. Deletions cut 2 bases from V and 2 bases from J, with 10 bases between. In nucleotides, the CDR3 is TGTGCCAGCAGTTACGTGTGGAGGACCTACGAGCAGTACTTC. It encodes CASSYVWRTYEQYF.

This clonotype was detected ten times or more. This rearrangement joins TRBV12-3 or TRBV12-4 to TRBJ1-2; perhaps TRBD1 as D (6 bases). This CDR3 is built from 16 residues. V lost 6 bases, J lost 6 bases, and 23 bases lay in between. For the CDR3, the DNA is TGTGCCAGCAGGGCAAATAAACAGGACAGCAAGGATGGCTACACCTTC. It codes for CASRANKQDSKDGYTF.

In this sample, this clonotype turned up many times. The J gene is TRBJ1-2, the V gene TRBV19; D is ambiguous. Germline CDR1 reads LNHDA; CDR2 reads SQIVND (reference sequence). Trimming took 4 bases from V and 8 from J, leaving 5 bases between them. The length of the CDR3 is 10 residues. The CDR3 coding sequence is TGTGCCAGTAGTAACCTGGGCTACACCTTC. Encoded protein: CASSNLGYTF. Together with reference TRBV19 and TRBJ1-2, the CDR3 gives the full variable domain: DGGITQSPKYLFRKEGQNVTLSCEQNLNHDAMYWYRQDPGQGLRLIYYSQIVNDFQKGDIAEGYSVSREKKESFPLTVTSAQKNPTAFYLCASSNLGYTFGSGTRLTVV.

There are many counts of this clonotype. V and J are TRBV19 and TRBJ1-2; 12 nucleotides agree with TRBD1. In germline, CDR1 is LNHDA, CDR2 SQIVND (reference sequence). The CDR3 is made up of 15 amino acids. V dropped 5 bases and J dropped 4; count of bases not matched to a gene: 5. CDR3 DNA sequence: TGTGCCAGTAGTGCAGGGACAGGGGGCTTCTATGGCTACACCTTC. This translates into CASSAGTGGFYGYTF.

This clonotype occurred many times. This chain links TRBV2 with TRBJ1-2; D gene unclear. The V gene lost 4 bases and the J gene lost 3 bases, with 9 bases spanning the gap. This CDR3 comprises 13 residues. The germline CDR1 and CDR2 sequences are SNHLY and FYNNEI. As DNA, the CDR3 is TGTGCCAGCAGTGGTAGAAGGTACTATGGCTACACCTTC. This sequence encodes CASSGRRYYGYTF.

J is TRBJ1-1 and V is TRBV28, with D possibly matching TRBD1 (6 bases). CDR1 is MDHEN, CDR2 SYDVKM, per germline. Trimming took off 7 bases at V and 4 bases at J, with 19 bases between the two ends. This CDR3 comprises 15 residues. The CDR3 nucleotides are TGTGCCAGCACCCCCCACGGGGGCGTAGGCACTGAAGCTTTCTTT. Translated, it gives CASTPHGGVGTEAFF.

CDR3 region: CASSLFGVEDTEAFF. The CDR3 region has the DNA TGCGCCAGCAGCTTGTTCGGGGTGGAGGACACTGAAGCTTTCTTT. This chain uses TRBV5-1 with TRBJ1-1, with D uncertain. Germline V gene sequence: CDR1 SGHRS, CDR2 YFSETQ. This CDR3 is 15 amino acids long. V was cut by 1 base and J by 3 bases, with 13 bases left in between.

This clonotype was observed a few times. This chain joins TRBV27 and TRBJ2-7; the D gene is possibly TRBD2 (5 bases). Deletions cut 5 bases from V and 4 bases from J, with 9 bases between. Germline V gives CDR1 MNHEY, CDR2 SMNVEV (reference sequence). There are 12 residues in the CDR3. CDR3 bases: TGTGCCAGCAGTCACTCGGGGTACGAGCAGTACTTC. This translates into CASSHSGYEQYF.

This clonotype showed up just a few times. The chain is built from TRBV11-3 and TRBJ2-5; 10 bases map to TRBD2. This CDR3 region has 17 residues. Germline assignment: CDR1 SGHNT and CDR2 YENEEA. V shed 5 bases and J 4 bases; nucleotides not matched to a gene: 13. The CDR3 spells CASSARTSGTERETQYF. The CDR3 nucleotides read TGTGCCAGCAGCGCACGGACTAGCGGAACTGAACGAGAGACCCAGTACTTC.

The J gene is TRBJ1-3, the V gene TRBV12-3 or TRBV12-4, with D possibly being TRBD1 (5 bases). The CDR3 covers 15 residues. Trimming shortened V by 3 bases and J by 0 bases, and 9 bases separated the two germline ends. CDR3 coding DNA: TGTGCCAGCAGTTTGTGGGGCTCCTCTGGAAACACCATATATTTT. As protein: CASSLWGSSGNTIYF.